Presented here are 2 T cell receptor beta chains from one specimen sequenced in a study of shared clonotypes between healthy human individuals. TCRdb's table, derived via immunoSEQ multiplex PCR, lists solely in-frame clones and lacks some. The sample lists more than 500,000 clones, 95% to 97% occurring once. The specimen was naive CD4+ T cells sorted from blood. The subset: CD45RA+ positively selected. These TCRs come from a woman under 40 in good health.

The V call is TRBV9, the J call TRBJ2-1; perhaps TRBD1 as D (5 bases). V lost 0 bases to trimming and J lost 7 bases, with 11 bases between them. Germline V lookup: CDR1 SGDLS, CDR2 YYNGEE. This CDR3 is 14 amino acids long. Here the CDR3 DNA reads TGTGCCAGCAGCGTAGCTAGACAGCAAAATGAGCAGTTCTTC. The encoded protein is CASSVARQQNEQFF.

Remarks on this clone: Other DNA sequences in this specimen translate into the identical CDR3. The chain joins TRBV11-2 to TRBJ1-2, with D possibly being TRBD1 (6 bases). V shed 0 bases and J shed 8 bases, with 10 bases lying between them. In germline, CDR1 is SGHAT, CDR2 FQNNGV. The CDR3 runs 13 residues. CDR3 coding DNA: TGTGCCAGCAGCTTAGATTGGCAGGGGGGCTACACCTTC. It yields the protein CASSLDWQGGYTF. Using reference TRBV11-2 and TRBJ1-2 for the parts outside the CDR3, the full variable domain is EAGVAQSPRYKIIEKRQSVAFWCNPISGHATLYWYQQILGQGPKLLIQFQNNGVVDDSQLPKDRFSAERLKGVDSTLKIQPAKLEDSAVYLCASSLDWQGGYTFGSGTRLTVV.